This T cell receptor (beta chain) was identified in a study of CD8+CD57+ T cells in acquired aplastic anemia (dated by TCRdb to the late 2010s). For the study in its entirety: A mean of approximately 3 ug of DNA, ranging from roughly 0.2 to 27.4 ug, was extracted from sorted CD4+ and CD8+ cells. CD8+CD57+ expansion was defined as a frequency above the mean frequency observed in healthy subjects. The paper's findings and limits, for the study overall: CD8+ Simpson's diversity did not differ significantly between patients and healthy controls (P=0.060). Fewer than 35 CD8+ CDR3 sequences were found to be shared between patients and controls, but these sequences appeared to be highly expressed in patients and within the immunodominant clones of the patients.

This clonotype was observed once. This receptor's antigen is unknown. Within one base of it there is no much larger clone, and no base qualities were kept. A lone read is weak support. Genomic DNA was used as template for profiling of TCR beta VDJ combinations and CDR3 sequences. TCR repertoire sequencing was run on an Illumina HiSeq 2000. On the study's bioinformatics: Repertoires were assessed using TRBV/TRBJ rearrangement plots, CDR3 size and DJ length profiles, and Simpson's diversity index. The most abundant DNA sequence in the deep sequencing data was taken as the immunodominant clone. CDR3 amino acid sequences were checked for sharing between subjects and were compared against published repertoires and the VDJdb database. The public reads were reanalyzed by TCRdb: fastp trimming at Q25, MiXCR alignment, in-frame beta chains only. Under each unique CDR3 protein, matching rows form one entry showing the most common genes and DNA. What appears here as the V and J calls and clone size reflects TCRdb's work, not the paper's. The sample includes about 250,000 distinct CDR3 sequences, with around half observed a single time. The ten largest clones represent over 7.5% of the sample.

Patients chosen for sequencing had shown expansion of CD8+CD57+ cells by flow cytometry. Every patient had severe acquired aplastic anemia, diagnosed using the International Study of Aplastic Anemia and Agranulocytosis and Camitta criteria. Patients had received no therapy at the time of blood sampling. In the study, sorted CD4+ and CD8+ blood T cells from patients with severe aplastic anemia and from healthy subjects underwent deep sequencing of TCR repertoires. In the USA, patient enrollment took place under clinicaltrials.gov protocols 00001620, 01623167, 00001397, 00071045, 00081523 and 00961064. Ficoll-Paque density gradient centrifugation was used to isolate peripheral blood mononuclear cells. Before DNA extraction, CD4+ and CD8+ T cells were sorted by FACS or by magnetic beads. The sequence derives from a human donor with aplastic anemia. The material sequenced was sorted CD4+, CD8+, or CD8+CD57+ T cells (not recorded which) from PBMCs.

The sequenced DNA is TGCGCCAGCGGCAGGGTTTTGGATGGGGAGCAGTACTTC. Translation gives CASGRVLDGEQYF. The sequence joins TRBV5-1 to TRBJ2-7; perhaps TRBD1 is the D gene, with 5 bases matching. The CDR3 numbers 13 residues from cysteine through phenylalanine. CDR3 DNA only is kept here, 39 bases in frame from base 1. V drops 7 bases and J drops 7 bases, leaving 18 bases in between. As encoded in the germline V gene, CDR1 is SGHRS while CDR2 is YFSETQ.